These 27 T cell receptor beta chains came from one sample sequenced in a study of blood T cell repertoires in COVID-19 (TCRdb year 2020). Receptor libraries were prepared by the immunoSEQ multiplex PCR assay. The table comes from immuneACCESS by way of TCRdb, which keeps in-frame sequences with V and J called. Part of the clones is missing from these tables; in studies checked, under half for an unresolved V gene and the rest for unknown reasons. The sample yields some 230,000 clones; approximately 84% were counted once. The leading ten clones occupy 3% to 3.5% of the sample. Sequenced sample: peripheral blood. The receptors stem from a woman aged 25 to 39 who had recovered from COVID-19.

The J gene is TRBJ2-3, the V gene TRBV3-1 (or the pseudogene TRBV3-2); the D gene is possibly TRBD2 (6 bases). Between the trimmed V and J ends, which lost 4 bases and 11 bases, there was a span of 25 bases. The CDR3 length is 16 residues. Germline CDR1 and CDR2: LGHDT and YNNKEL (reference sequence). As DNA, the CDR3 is TGTGCCAGCAGCCCCCCCGGAGGGAGGTCCCCCGGGGGGCAGTATTTT. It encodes CASSPPGGRSPGGQYF.

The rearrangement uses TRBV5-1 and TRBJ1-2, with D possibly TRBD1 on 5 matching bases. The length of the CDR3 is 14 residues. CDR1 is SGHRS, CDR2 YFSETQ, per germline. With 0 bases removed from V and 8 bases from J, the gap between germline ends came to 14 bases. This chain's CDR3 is CASSLAESGVGYTF. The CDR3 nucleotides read TGCGCCAGCAGCTTGGCCGAATCGGGGGTAGGCTACACCTTC.

For the CDR3, the DNA is TGTGCCAGCAATACCCCCGGTATGAACACTGAAGCTTTCTTT. Translation gives CASNTPGMNTEAFF. This sequence joins TRBV9 and TRBJ1-1, with D unclear. The CDR3 contains 14 residues. CDR1 and CDR2 (germline): SGDLS, YYNGEE. Trimming took 6 bases from V and 0 from J, leaving 12 bases between them.

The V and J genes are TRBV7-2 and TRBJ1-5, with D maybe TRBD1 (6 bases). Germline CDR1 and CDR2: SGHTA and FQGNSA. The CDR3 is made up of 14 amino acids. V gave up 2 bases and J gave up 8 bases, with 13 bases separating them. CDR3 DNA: TGTGCCAGCAGCTTATGGGGGCCTGAGGAGCCCCAGCATTTT. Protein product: CASSLWGPEEPQHF.

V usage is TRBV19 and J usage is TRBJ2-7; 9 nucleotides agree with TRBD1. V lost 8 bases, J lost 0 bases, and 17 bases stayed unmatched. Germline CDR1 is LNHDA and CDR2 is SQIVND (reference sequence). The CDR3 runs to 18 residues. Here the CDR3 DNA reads TGTGCCAGTGGAAATACGGGACAGGGCCAGTTTAGCTCCTACGAGCAGTACTTC. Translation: CASGNTGQGQFSSYEQYF.

The CDR3 DNA is TGTGCCAGCAGCTACGACGCGGGGACAGGGGGCAAAGGCTACACCTTC. Protein sequence: CASSYDAGTGGKGYTF. The chain couples TRBV28 to TRBJ1-2; 12 nucleotides line up with TRBD1. Losses at the gene ends were 6 bases for V and 8 bases for J; bases not matched to a gene: 13. The CDR3 loop spans 16 amino acids. The germline V gene has CDR1 MDHEN and CDR2 SYDVKM.

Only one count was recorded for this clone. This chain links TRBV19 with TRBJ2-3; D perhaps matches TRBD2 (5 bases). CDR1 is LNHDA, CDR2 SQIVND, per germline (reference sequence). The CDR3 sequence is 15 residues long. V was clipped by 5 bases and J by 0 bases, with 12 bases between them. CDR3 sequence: CASSVGRSSTDTQYF. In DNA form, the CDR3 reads TGTGCCAGTAGTGTTGGGAGATCTAGCACAGATACGCAGTATTTT.

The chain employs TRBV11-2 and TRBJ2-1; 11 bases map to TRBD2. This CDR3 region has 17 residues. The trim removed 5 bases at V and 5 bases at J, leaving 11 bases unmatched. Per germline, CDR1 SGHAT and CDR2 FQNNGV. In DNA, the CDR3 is TGTGCCAGCAGCCTAAACCGACTAGCGGGGACCAACAATGAGCAGTTCTTC. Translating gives CASSLNRLAGTNNEQFF.

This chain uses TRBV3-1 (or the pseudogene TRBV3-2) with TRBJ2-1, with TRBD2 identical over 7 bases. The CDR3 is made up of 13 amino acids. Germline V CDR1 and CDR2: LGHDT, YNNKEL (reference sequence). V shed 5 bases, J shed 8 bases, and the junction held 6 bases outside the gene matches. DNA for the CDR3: TGTGCCAGCAGCTATCGACTAGCCCATGAGCAGTTCTTC. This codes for CASSYRLAHEQFF.

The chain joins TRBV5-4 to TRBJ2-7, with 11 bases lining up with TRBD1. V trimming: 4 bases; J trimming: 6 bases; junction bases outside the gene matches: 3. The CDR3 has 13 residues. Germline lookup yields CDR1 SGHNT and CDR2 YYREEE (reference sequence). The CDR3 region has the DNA TGTGCCAGCAGCAAGGACAGGGGGCGCGAGCAGTACTTC. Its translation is CASSKDRGREQYF.

The CDR3 sequence: CASSRAGTGRNEQFF. In DNA, the CDR3 is TGCGCCAGCAGCCGAGCAGGGACAGGGAGGAATGAGCAGTTCTTC. The gene calls are TRBV4-1 and TRBJ2-1; 9 nucleotides align to TRBD1. This CDR3 comprises 15 residues. CDR1 MGHRA and CDR2 YSYEKL come from the germline V gene. Germline trimming cut 4 bases from V and 7 bases from J; bases unmatched to any gene: 8.

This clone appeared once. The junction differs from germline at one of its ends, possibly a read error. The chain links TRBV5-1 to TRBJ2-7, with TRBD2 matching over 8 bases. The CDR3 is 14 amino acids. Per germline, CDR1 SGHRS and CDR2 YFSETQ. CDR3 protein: CARSPGGDVYEQYF. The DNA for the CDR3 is TGCGCCCGCAGCCCGGGGGGGGACGTTTACGAGCAGTACTTC.

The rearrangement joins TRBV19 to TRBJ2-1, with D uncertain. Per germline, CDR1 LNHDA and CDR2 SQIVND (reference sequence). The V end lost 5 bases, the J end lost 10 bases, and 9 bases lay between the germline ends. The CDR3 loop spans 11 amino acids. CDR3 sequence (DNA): TGTGCCAGTAGTGTCGGTTGGGAGCAGTTCTTC. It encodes CASSVGWEQFF.

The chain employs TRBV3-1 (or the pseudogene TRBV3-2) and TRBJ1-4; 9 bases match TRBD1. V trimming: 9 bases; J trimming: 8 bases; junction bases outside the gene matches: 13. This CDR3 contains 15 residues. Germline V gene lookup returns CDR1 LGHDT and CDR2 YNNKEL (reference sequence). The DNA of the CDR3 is TGTGCCAGTAAGAATGACAGGGGGGAATTGGAAAAACTGTTTTTT. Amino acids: CASKNDRGELEKLFF.

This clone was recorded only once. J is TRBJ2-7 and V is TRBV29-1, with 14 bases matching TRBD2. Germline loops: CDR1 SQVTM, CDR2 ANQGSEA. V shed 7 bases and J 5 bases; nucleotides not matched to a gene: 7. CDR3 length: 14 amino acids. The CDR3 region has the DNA TGCAGCGCGCACCCGGGACTAGCGGGAGACGAGCAGTACTTC. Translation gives CSAHPGLAGDEQYF.

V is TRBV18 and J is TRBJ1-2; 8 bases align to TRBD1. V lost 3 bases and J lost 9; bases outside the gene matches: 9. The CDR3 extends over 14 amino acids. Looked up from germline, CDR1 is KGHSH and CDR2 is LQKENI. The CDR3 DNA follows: TGTGCCAGCTCACCTCGGGGCAGGGGGCTTCGCTACACCTTC. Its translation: CASSPRGRGLRYTF.

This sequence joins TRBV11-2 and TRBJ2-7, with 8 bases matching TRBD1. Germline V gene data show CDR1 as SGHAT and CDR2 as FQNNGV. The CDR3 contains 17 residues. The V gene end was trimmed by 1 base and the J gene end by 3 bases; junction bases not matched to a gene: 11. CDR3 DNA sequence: TGTGCCAGCAGCTTAGTAGCCGGAGGACAGGGTCACTACGAGCAGTACTTC. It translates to CASSLVAGGQGHYEQYF.

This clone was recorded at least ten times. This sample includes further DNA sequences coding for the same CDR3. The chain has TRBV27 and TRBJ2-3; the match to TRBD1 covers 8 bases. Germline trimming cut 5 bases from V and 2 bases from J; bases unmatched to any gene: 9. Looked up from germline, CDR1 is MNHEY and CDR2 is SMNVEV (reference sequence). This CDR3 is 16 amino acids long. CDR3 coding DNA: TGTGCCAGCAGTCCCGGACAGGGACCCTCCACAGATACGCAGTATTTT. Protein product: CASSPGQGPSTDTQYF.

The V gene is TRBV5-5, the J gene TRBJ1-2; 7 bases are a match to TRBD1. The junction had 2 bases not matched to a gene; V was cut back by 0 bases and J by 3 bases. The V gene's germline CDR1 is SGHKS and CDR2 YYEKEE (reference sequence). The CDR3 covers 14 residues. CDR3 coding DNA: TGTGCCAGCAGCTTGGGACAGGGTTACTATGGCTACACCTTC. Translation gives CASSLGQGYYGYTF. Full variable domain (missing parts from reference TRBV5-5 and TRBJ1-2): DAGVTQSPTHLIKTRGQQVTLRCSPISGHKSVSWYQQVLGQGPQFIFQYYEKEERGRGNFPDRFSARQFPNYSSELNVNALLLGDSALYLCASSLGQGYYGYTFGSGTRLTVV.

The CDR3 DNA follows: TGTGCCAGCAGCGGCCGGGGGGCGAACACTGAAGCTTTCTTT. The encoded protein is CASSGRGANTEAFF. The chain combines TRBV9 with TRBJ1-1, with a weak D call TRBD1 (6 bases). This CDR3 is built from 14 residues. Germline loops: CDR1 SGDLS, CDR2 YYNGEE. Trimming cost V 3 bases and J 1 base, with 10 bases left between them.

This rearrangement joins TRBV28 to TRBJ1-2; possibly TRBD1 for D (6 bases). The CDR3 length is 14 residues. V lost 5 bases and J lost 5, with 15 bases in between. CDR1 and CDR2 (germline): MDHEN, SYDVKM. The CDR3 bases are TGTGCCAGCAGTCCCCGGACAGAGACGTATGGCTACACCTTC. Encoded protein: CASSPRTETYGYTF.

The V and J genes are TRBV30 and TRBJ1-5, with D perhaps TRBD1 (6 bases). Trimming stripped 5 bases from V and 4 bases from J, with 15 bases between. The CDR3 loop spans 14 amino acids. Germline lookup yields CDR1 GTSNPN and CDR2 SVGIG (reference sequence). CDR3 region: CAWSTGYTNQPQHF. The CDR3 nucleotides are TGTGCCTGGTCAACAGGGTATACGAATCAGCCCCAGCATTTT.

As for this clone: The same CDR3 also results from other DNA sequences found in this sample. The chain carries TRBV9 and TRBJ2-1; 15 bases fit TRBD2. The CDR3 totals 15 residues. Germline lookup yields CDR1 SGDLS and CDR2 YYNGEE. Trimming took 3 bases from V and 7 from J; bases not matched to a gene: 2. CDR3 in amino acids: CASSAGTSGRNEQFF. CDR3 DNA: TGTGCCAGCAGCGCGGGGACTAGCGGGAGGAATGAGCAGTTCTTC.

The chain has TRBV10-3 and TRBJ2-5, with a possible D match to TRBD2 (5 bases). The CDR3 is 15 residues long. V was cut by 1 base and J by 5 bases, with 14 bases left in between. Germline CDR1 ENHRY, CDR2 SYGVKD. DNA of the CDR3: TGTGCCATCAGTGAGTACCCGAGGGTTCAGGAGACCCAGTACTTC. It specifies CAISEYPRVQETQYF.

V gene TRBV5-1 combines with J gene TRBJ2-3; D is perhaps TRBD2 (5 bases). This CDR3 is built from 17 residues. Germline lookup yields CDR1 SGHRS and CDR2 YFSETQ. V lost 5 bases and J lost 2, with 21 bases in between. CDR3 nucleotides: TGCGCCAGCAGATTCCCGGGTCCAGCGGAGGCCACAGATACGCAGTATTTT. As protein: CASRFPGPAEATDTQYF.

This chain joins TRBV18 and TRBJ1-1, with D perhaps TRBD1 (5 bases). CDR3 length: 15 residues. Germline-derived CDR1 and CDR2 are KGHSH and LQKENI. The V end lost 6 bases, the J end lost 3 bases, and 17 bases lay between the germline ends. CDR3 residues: CASSPMGGGDTEAFF. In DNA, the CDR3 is TGTGCCAGCTCCCCAATGGGGGGAGGGGACACTGAAGCTTTCTTT.

The CDR3 region is CASQQGPQYF. CDR3 coding DNA: TGCGCCAGCCAACAGGGGCCCCAGTACTTC. The V gene is TRBV10-2, the J gene TRBJ2-5; 7 bases are shared with TRBD1. Germline V gene data show CDR1 as WSHSY and CDR2 as SAAADI. V lost 8 bases, J lost 9 bases, and 3 bases stayed unmatched. This CDR3 has 10 amino acids.